The T cell receptor beta chain under discussion was sequenced for a study of blood T cell repertoires in COVID-19. Across the study: Spain, Italy and the United States supplied samples that represented acute and convalescent COVID-19.

The length of the CDR3 is 14 residues. Trimming removed 3 bases from V and 11 bases from J, with 14 bases in between. Germline values: CDR1 KGHSH, CDR2 LQKENI. In the original workflow: Nucleated cell counts were estimated from reference gene primer amplification. Method: immunoSEQ multiplex PCR; TCRdb's copy keeps in-frame clones and lacks some. From that table come the V and J calls and clone size; the DNA was used to work out D and trimming. The table has approximately 130,000 clones, around 83% seen once. The receptor was isolated from a human donor in a cohort sampled during active COVID-19. The chain recombines TRBV18 with TRBJ1-6; D is unclear. Sample: peripheral blood. The CDR3 protein is CASSPVGLGAPLHF. The CDR3 DNA reads TGTGCCAGCTCACCGGTCGGACTGGGCGCACCCCTCCACTTT.